Relative to its sample, the clone carrying this T cell receptor (beta chain) is medium-sized. Study processing details: Reference gene primer amplification in the assay estimated nucleated cell counts. Only in-frame clones appear in the TCRdb table, and some are missing; sequencing was by immunoSEQ multiplex PCR. The V and J calls and the clone size are those of that table, but D and trimming were determined from the DNA. Among about 110,000 clones listed, 70% to 75% were seen once. The CDR3 length is 16 residues. CDR1 and CDR2 (germline): SNHLY, FYNNEI. Trimming removed 7 bases from V and 4 bases from J; junction bases left unmatched: 6. This specimen belongs to a study of blood T cell repertoires in COVID-19. In the study overall: Spain, Italy and the United States supplied samples that represented acute and convalescent COVID-19. PBMCs, B-cell-depleted T cells, or T cells provided the cDNA or gDNA that made up the material.

This sequence originates from a human donor with acute or convalescent COVID-19. The donor label of this sample is uncertain. The V gene is TRBV2, the J gene TRBJ2-2; 13 positions match TRBD2. The source material was peripheral blood. Here the CDR3 DNA reads TGTGCCAGCAAGCAACTAGCGGGGGGGTCCACCGGGGAGCTGTTTTTT. Protein sequence: CASKQLAGGSTGELFF.